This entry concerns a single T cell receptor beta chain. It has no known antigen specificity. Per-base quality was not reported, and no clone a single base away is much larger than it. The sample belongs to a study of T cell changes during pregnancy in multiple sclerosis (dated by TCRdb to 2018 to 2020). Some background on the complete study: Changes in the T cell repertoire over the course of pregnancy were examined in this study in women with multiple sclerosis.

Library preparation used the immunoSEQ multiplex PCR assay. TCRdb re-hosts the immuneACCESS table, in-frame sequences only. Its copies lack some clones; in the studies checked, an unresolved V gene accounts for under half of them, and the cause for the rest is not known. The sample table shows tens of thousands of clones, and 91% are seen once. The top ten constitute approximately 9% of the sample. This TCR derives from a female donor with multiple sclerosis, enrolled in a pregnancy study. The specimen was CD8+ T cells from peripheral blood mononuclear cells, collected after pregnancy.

The CDR3 corresponds to CASKIDTGRTEAFF. The nucleotides are TGTGCCAGTAAAATAGACACAGGGCGGACTGAAGCTTTCTTT. The V and J genes are TRBV19 and TRBJ1-1; 6 matching bases give a weak D call of TRBD1. Measured from the cysteine to the phenylalanine, the CDR3 is 14 residues long. The DNA shown is the 42-base CDR3, in frame from base 1. As encoded in the germline V gene (reference sequence), CDR1 is LNHDA while CDR2 is SQIVND. V lost 7 bases and J lost 5 bases; the stretch between them is 17 bases long.